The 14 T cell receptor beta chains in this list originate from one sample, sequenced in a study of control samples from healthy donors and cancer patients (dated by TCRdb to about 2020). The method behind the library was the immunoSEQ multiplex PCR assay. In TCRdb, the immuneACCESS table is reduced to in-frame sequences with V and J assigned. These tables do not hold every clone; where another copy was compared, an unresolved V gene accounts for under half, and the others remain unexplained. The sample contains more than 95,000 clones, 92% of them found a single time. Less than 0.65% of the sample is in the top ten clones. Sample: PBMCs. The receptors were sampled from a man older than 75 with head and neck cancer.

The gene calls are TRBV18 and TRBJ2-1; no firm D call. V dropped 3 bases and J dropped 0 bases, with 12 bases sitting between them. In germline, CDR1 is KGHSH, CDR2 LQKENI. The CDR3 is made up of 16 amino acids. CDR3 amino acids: CASSPVEVSSYNEQFF. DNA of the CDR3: TGTGCCAGCTCACCCGTAGAGGTGAGCTCCTACAATGAGCAGTTCTTC.

CDR3 in amino acids: CASSFQLAGTGELFF. The CDR3 DNA sequence: TGCGCCAGCAGCTTTCAACTAGCTGGCACCGGGGAGCTGTTTTTT. The chain recombines TRBV5-1 with TRBJ2-2, with D possibly matching TRBD2 (6 bases). Germline-derived CDR1 and CDR2 are SGHRS and YFSETQ. The CDR3 consists of 15 residues. Trimming pared 2 bases from V and 4 bases from J, leaving 12 bases between.

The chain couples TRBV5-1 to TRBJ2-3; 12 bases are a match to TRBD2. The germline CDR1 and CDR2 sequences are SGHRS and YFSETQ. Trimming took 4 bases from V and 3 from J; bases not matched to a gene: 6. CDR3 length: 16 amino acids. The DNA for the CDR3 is TGCGCCAGCAGCCTTATCACTAGCGGGAGGACAGATACGCAGTATTTT. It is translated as CASSLITSGRTDTQYF. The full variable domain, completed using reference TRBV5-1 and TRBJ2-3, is KAGVTQTPRYLIKTRGQQVTLSCSPISGHRSVSWYQQTPGQGLQFLFEYFSETQRNKGNFPGRFSGRQFSNSRSEMNVSTLELGDSALYLCASSLITSGRTDTQYFGPGTRLTVL.

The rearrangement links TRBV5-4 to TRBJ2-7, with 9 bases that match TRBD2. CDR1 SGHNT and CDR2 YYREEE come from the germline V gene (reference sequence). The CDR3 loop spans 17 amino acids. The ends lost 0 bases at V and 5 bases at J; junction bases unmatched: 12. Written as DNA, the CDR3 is TGTGCCAGCAGCTTGGGAAAGCGGGGGGCGGGGTACCACGAGCAGTACTTC. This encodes CASSLGKRGAGYHEQYF.

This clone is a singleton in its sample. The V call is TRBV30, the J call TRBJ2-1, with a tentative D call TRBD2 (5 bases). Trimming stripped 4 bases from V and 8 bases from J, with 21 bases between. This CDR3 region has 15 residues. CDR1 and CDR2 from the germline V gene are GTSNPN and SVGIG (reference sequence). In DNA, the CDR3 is TGTGCCTGGATTAGGAAGGGAGCGAGCCACGATGAGCAGTTCTTC. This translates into CAWIRKGASHDEQFF.

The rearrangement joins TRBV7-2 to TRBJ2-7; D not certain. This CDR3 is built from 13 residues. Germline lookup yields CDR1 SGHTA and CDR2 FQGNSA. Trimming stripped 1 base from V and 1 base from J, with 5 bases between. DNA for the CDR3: TGTGCCAGCAGCTTAGAACGATCCTACGAGCAGTACTTC. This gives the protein CASSLERSYEQYF.

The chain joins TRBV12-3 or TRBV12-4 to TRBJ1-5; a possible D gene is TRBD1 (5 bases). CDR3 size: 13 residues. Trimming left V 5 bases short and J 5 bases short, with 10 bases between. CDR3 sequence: CASSPGLHQPQHF. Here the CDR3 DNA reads TGTGCCAGCAGTCCAGGGCTCCATCAGCCCCAGCATTTT.

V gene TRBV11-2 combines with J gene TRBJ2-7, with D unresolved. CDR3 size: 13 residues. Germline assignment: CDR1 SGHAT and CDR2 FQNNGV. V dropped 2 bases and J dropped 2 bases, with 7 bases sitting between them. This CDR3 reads CASSLYKTYEQYF. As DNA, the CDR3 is TGTGCCAGCAGCTTATACAAGACCTACGAGCAGTACTTC.

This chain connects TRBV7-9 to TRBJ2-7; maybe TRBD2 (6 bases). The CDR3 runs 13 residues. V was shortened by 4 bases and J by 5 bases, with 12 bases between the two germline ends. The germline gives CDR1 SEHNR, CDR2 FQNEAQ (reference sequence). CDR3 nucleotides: TGTGCCAGCAGCTCCGATCCTAGCGACGAGCAGTACTTC. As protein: CASSSDPSDEQYF.

CDR3 sequence: CASSSIAGAADTQYF. In nucleotides, the CDR3 is TGTGCCAGCAGCTCGATAGCGGGAGCAGCAGATACGCAGTATTTT. V and J are TRBV7-2 and TRBJ2-3, with 9 positions matching TRBD2. The CDR3 contains 15 residues. Germline trimming cut 4 bases from V and 4 bases from J; bases unmatched to any gene: 6. The germline V gene has CDR1 SGHTA and CDR2 FQGNSA.

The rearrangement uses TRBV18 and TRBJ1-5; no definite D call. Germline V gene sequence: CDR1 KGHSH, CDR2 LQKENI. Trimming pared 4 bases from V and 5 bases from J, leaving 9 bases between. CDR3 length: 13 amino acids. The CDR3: CASSRHPDQPQHF. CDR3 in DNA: TGTGCCAGCTCACGACATCCGGATCAGCCCCAGCATTTT.

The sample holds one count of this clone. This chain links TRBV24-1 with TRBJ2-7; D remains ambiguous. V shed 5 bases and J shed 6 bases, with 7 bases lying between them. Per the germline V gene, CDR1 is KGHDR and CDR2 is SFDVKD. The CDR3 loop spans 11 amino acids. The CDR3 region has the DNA TGTGCCACCAGTGGGCTTGGCGAGCAGTACTTC. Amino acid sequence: CATSGLGEQYF.

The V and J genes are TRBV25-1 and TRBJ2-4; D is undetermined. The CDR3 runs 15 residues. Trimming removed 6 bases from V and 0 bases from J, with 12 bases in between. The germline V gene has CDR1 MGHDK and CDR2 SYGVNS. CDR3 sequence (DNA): TGTGCCAGCAGCAAAGAGGATATAGCCAAAAACATTCAGTACTTC. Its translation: CASSKEDIAKNIQYF.

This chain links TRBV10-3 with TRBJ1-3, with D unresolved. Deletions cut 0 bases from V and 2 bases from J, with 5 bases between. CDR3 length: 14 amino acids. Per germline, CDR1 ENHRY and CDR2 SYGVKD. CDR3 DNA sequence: TGTGCCATCAGTGAGTCCGTGACTGGAAACACCATATATTTT. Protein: CAISESVTGNTIYF.